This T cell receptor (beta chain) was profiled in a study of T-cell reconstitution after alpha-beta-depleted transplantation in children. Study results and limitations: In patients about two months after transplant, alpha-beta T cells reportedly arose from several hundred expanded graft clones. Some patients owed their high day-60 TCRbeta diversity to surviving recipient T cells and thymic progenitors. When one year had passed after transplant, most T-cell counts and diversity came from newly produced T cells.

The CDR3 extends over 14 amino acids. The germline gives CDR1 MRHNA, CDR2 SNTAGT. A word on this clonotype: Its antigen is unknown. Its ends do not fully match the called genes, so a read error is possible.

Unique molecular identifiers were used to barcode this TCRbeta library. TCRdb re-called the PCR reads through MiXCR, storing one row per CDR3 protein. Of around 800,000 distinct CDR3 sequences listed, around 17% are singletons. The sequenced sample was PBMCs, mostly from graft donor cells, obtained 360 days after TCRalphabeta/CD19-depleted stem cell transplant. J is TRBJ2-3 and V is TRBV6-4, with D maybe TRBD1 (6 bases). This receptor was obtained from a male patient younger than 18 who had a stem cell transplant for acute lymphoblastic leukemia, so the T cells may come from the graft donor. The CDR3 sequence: CASRDSGQTDTQYF. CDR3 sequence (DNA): TGTGCCAGCAGGGACTCCGGACAGACAGATACGCAGTATTTT.